The TCR beta chain described here comes from a study of CD8 T cells in Susac syndrome. An amount of RNA that ranged from roughly 0.5 to 1 ug was reverse transcribed with random hexamers. Using its own MiXCR run on the immunoSEQ multiplex PCR reads, TCRdb lists one record per CDR3 protein. The sample shows about 290,000 distinct CDR3 sequences, around 89% of them seen only once. TEMRA cells were enriched by FACS, while CD8+ and CD4+ T cells were obtained through a negative isolation that was performed magnetically. CDR3 length: 14 amino acids. With 4 bases removed from V and 5 bases from J, the gap between germline ends came to 13 bases. Germline loops: CDR1 SGHNT, CDR2 YYREEE (reference sequence).

The chain recombines TRBV5-4 with TRBJ2-1, with D uncertain. The TCR originated in a human donor with multiple sclerosis. The sequencing sample was made of CD8+ T cells from PBMCs. The CDR3 region is CASSLVVEDNEQFF. CDR3 in DNA: TGTGCCAGCAGCCTCGTCGTTGAAGACAATGAGCAGTTCTTC.